This TCR beta chain was identified in a study of T cells after yellow fever vaccination. The ends lost 0 bases at V and 9 bases at J; junction bases unmatched: 6. The CDR3 sequence is 15 residues long. Per germline, CDR1 KGHDR and CDR2 SFDVKD. From the 5' RACE reads, TCRdb called clonotypes with MiXCR, one entry per CDR3 protein. This table holds approximately 350,000 distinct CDR3 sequences, 9.5% to 13% found once. The V and J genes are TRBV24-1 and TRBJ2-1; 8 bases are shared with TRBD1. The source was PBMCs, collected on the day of the first yellow fever vaccination. The TCR originated in a man younger than 35 who received the YFV17D yellow fever vaccine. CDR3 DNA: TGTGCCACCAGTGATTTGGCAGGGGGCAATTTTGAGCAGTTCTTC. Translating it yields CATSDLAGGNFEQFF.